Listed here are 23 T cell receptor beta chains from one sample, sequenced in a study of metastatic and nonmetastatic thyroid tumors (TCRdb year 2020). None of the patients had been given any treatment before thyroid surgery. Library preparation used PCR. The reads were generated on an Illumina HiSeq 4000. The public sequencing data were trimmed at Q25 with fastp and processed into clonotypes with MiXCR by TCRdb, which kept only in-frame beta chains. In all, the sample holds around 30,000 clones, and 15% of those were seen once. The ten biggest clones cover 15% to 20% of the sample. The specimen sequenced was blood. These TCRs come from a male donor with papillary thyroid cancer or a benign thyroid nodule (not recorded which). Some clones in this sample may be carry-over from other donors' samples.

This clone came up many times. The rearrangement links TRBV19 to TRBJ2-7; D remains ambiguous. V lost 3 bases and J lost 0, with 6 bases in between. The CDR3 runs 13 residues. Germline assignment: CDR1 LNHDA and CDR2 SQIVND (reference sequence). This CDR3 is CASSISSSYEQYF. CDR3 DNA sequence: TGTGCCAGTAGTATTTCAAGCTCCTACGAGCAGTACTTC. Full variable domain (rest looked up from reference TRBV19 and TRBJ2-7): DGGITQSPKYLFRKEGQNVTLSCEQNLNHDAMYWYRQDPGQGLRLIYYSQIVNDFQKGDIAEGYSVSREKKESFPLTVTSAQKNPTAFYLCASSISSSYEQYFGPGTRLTVT.

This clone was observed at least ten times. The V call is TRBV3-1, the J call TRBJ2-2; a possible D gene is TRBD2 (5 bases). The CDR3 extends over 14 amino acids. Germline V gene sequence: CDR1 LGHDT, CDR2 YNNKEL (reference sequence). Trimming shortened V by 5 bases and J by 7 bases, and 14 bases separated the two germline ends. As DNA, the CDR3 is TGTGCCAGCAGCTCGTGGACCGGGGACGGGGAGCTGTTTTTT. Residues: CASSSWTGDGELFF.

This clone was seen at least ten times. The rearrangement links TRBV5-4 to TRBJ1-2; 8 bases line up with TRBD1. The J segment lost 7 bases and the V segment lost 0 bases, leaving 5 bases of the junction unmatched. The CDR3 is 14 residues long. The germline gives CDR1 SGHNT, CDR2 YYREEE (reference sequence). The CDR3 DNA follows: TGTGCCAGCAGCTTGGACAGGGACAGGCCTGGCTACACCTTC. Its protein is CASSLDRDRPGYTF.

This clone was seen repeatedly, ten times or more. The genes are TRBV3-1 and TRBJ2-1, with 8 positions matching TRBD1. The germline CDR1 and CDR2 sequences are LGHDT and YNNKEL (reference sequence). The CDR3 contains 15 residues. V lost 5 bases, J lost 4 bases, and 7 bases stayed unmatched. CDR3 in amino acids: CASSAGTGGYNEQFF. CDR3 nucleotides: TGTGCCAGCAGCGCGGGGACAGGCGGATACAATGAGCAGTTCTTC.

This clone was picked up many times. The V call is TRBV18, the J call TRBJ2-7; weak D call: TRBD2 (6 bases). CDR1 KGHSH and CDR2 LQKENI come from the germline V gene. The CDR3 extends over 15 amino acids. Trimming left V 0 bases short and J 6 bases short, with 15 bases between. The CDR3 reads CASSPPRDGKVEQYF. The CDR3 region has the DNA TGTGCCAGCTCACCACCGCGGGACGGAAAGGTCGAGCAGTACTTC.

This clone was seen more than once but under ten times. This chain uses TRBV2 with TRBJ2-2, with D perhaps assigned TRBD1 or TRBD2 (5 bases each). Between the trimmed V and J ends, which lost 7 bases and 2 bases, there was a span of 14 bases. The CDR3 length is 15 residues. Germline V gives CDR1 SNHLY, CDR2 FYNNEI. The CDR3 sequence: CASIAGAGNTGELFF. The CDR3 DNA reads TGTGCCAGCATAGCCGGGGCAGGCAACACCGGGGAGCTGTTTTTT.

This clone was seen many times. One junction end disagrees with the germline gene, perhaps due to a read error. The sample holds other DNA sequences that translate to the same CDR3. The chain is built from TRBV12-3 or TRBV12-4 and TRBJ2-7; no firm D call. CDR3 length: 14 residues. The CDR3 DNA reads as TGTGCCAGTAGTTTAACCCAGAGCTCCTACGAGCAGTACTTC. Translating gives CASSLTQSSYEQYF.

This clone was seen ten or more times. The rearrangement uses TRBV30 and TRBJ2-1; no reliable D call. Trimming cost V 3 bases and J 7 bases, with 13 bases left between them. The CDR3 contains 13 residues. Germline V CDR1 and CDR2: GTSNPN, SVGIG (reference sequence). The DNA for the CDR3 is TGTGCCTGGAGGAAGGTGGGGTTGAATGAGCAGTTCTTC. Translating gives CAWRKVGLNEQFF.

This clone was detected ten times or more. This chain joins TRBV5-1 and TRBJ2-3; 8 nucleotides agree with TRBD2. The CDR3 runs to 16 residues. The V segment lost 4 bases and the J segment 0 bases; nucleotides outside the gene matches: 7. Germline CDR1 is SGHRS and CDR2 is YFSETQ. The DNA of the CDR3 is TGCGCCAGCAGCGGCACTAGCGGACTAAGCACAGATACGCAGTATTTT. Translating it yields CASSGTSGLSTDTQYF.

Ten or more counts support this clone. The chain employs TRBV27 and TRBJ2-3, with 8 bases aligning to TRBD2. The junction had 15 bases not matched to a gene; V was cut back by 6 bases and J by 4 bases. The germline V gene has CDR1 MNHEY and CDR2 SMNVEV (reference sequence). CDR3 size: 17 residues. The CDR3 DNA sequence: TGTGCCAGCAGCGAGACCGGGACTAGAAAATTCCCAGATACGCAGTATTTT. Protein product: CASSETGTRKFPDTQYF.

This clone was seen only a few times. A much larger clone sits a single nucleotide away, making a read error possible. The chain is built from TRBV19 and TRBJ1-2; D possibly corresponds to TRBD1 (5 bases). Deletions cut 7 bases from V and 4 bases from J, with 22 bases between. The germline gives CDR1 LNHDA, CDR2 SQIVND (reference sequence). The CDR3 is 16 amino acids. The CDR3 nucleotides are TGTGCCAGTACCGACCGTCCGGGACTGGTGAGCTATGGCTACACCTTC. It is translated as CASTDRPGLVSYGYTF.

The DNA of the CDR3 is TGTGCCAGCAGTGAAGTAGCGGGAGTGATCTACAATGAGCAGTTCTTC. Encoded protein: CASSEVAGVIYNEQFF. The gene calls are TRBV2 and TRBJ2-1; TRBD2 matches at 9 bases. Germline CDR1 is SNHLY and CDR2 is FYNNEI. The CDR3 has 16 amino acids. V lost 1 base to trimming and J lost 3 bases; unmatched junction nucleotides: 4.

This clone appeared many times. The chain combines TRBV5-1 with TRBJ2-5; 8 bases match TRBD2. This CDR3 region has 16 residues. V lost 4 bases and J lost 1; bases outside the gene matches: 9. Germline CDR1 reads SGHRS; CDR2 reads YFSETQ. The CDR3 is CASSLGVAGSQETQYF. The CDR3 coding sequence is TGCGCCAGCAGCCTTGGCGTAGCGGGGTCCCAAGAGACCCAGTACTTC.

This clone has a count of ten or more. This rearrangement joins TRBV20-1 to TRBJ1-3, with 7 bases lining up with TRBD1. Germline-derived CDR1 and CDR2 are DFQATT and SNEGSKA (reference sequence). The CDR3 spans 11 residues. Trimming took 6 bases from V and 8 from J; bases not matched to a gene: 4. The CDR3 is CSAPRGDTIYF. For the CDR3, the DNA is TGCAGTGCCCCCAGGGGGGACACCATATATTTT.

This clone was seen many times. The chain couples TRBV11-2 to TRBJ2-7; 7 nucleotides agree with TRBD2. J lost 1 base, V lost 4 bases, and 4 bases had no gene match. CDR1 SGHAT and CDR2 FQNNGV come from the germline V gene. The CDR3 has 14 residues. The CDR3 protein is CASSSGGLSYEQYF. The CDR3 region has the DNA TGTGCCAGCAGCTCGGGGGGACTTTCCTACGAGCAGTACTTC.

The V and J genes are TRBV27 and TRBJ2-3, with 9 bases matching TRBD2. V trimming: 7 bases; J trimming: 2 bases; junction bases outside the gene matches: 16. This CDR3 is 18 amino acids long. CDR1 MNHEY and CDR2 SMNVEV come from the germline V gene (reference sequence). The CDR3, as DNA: TGTGCCAGCATAAACACCCTGGGACTAGCACCTTTCACAGATACGCAGTATTTT. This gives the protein CASINTLGLAPFTDTQYF.

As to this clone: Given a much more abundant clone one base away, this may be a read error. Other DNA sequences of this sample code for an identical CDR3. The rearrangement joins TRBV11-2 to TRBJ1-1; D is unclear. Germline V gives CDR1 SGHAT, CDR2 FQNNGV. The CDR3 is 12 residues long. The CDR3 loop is CASSSELAEAFF. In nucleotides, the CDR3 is TGTGCCAGCAGCTCCGAACTGGCTGAAGCCTTCTTT.

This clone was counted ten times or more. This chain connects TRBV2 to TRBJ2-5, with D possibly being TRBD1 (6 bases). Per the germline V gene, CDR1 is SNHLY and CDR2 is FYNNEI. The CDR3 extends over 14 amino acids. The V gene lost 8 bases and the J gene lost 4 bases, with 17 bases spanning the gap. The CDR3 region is CASLATGSVETQYF. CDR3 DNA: TGTGCCAGCTTAGCAACAGGGTCGGTAGAGACCCAGTACTTC.

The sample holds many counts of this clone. The CDR3 spells CASSLGLAVETDTQYF. The CDR3, as DNA: TGCGCCAGCAGCTTGGGACTAGCGGTGGAAACAGATACGCAGTATTTT. The J gene is TRBJ2-3, the V gene TRBV5-1; 9 nucleotides line up with TRBD2. Germline V gene sequence: CDR1 SGHRS, CDR2 YFSETQ. The CDR3 length is 16 residues. With 0 bases clipped from V and 3 bases from J, the junction kept 5 bases outside the gene matches.

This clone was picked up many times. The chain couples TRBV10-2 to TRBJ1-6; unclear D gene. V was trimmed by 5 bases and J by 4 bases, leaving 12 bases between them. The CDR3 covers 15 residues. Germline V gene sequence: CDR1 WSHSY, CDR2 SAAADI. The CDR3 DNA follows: TGCGCCAGCAGTTCCGGCAGGTCTTATAATTCACCCCTCCACTTT. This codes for CASSSGRSYNSPLHF.

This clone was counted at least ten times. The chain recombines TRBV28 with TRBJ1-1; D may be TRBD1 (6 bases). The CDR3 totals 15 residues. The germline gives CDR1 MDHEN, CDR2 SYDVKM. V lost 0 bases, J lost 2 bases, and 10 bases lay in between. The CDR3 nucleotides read TGTGCCAGCAGTTTATGGGGGGGCGCAAACACTGAAGCTTTCTTT. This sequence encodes CASSLWGGANTEAFF.

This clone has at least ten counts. DNA of the CDR3: TGCAGTGCGCAACGCCAAGAGACCCAGTACTTC. It encodes CSAQRQETQYF. The chain uses TRBV20-1 and TRBJ2-5; unclear D gene. The germline CDR1 and CDR2 sequences are DFQATT and SNEGSKA (reference sequence). Trimming shortened V by 6 bases and J by 1 base, and 6 bases separated the two germline ends. This CDR3 is 11 amino acids long.

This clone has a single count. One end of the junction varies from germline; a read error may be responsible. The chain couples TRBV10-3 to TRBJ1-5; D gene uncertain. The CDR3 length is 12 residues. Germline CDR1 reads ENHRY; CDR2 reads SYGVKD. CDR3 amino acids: CAISEAHHPQHF. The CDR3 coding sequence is TGTGCCATCAGTGAGGCACATCATCCCCAGCATTTT.